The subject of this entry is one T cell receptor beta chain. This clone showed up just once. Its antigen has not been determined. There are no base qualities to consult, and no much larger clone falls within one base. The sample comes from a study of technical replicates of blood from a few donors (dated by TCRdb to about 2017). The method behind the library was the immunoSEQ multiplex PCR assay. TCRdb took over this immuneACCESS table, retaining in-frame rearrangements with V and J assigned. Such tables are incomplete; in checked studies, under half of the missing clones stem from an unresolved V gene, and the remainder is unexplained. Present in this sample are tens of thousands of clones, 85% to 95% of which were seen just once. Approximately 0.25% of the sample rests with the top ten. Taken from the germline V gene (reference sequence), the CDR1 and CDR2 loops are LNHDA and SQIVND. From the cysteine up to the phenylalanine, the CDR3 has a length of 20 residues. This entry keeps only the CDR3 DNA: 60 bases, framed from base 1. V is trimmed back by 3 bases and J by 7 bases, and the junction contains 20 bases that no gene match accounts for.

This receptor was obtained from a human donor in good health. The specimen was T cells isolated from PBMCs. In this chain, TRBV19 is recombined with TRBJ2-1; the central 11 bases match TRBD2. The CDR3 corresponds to CASSIRDGSGRARPRNEQFF. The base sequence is TGTGCCAGTAGTATCCGCGACGGTAGCGGGAGGGCCCGGCCGAGGAATGAGCAGTTCTTC.